This T cell receptor (beta chain) emerged from a study of CD8+CD57+ T cells in acquired aplastic anemia. According to the study, genomic DNA was the template for TCR beta VDJ and CDR3 profiling. TCRdb used MiXCR to reprocess the reads, holding one entry per CDR3 protein. The sample holds around 250,000 distinct CDR3 sequences; roughly 80% are singletons and the top ten take 42%. Patients picked for sequencing had shown CD8+CD57+ cell expansion detected by flow cytometry. This clonotype was seen only a few times. Sequence at one end of the junction differs from germline and may be a read error. CDR3 length equals 14 residues. CDR1 is SGHTA and CDR2 is FQGTGA in the germline V gene.

The chain couples TRBV7-3 to TRBJ2-7; D is unclear. Sample: sorted CD4+, CD8+, or CD8+CD57+ T cells (not recorded which) from PBMCs. This clonotype originated in a human donor with aplastic anemia. CDR3 residues: CASSYVRGNYAQYF. For the CDR3, the DNA is TGTGCCAGCAGTTACGTGCGAGGTAACTACGCGCAGTACTTC. Based on the CDR3 plus reference TRBV7-3 and TRBJ2-7, the full variable domain is GAGVSQTPSNKVTEKGKYVELRCDPISGHTALYWYRQSLGQGPEFLIYFQGTGAADDSGLPNDRFFAVRPEGSVSTLKIQRTERGDSAVYLCASSYVRGNYAQYFGPGTRLTVT.